The 10 T cell receptor beta chains given below trace back to one sample, sequenced in a study of OX40 agonist ivuxolimab in advanced cancers. The assay was immunoSEQ multiplex PCR, and TCRdb's table has in-frame clones only and misses some. The table shows around 90,000 clones, with 80% to 95% occurring only once. The specimen comprised CD4+ or CD8+ T cells sorted from blood, sampled in a trial of the OX40 agonist ivuxolimab. The origin of the receptors is an adult with an advanced solid tumor such as melanoma, head and neck, liver or kidney cancer.

V gene TRBV2 combines with J gene TRBJ1-5, with a tentative D call TRBD1 (5 bases). In germline, CDR1 is SNHLY, CDR2 FYNNEI. This CDR3 is built from 12 residues. Trimming stripped 4 bases from V and 5 bases from J, with 6 bases between. CDR3 sequence reads: CASSAQDQPQHF. CDR3 DNA sequence: TGTGCCAGCAGTGCACAGGATCAGCCCCAGCATTTT. The full variable domain, with the rest looked up from reference TRBV2 and TRBJ1-5, is EPEVTQTPSHQVTQMGQEVILRCVPISNHLYFYWYRQILGQKVEFLVSFYNNEISEKSEIFDDQFSVERPDGSNFTLKIRSTKLEDSAMYFCASSAQDQPQHFGDGTRLSIL.

This clone was counted only a few times. The chain couples TRBV5-5 to TRBJ2-7; no clear D. Germline V gene sequence: CDR1 SGHKS, CDR2 YYEKEE (reference sequence). The CDR3 is made up of 11 amino acids. V lost 3 bases, J lost 3 bases, and 4 bases lay in between. This CDR3 is CASSWLYEQYF. In nucleotides, the CDR3 is TGTGCCAGCAGCTGGCTCTACGAGCAGTACTTC.

The CDR3 sequence: CAWTIDSYGYTF. CDR3 nucleotide sequence: TGTGCCTGGACCATCGACAGCTATGGCTACACCTTC. The J gene is TRBJ1-2, the V gene TRBV30, with D perhaps matching TRBD1 (5 bases). The germline gives CDR1 GTSNPN, CDR2 SVGIG (reference sequence). V dropped 4 bases and J dropped 4 bases, with 10 bases sitting between them. This CDR3 region has 12 residues.

This sequence joins TRBV5-1 and TRBJ2-1; 7 nucleotides align to TRBD1. CDR1 and CDR2 from the germline V gene are SGHRS and YFSETQ. V dropped 3 bases and J dropped 0; count of bases not matched to a gene: 3. The CDR3 consists of 15 residues. CDR3 loop: CASSSQGHSYNEQFF. CDR3 bases: TGCGCCAGCAGCTCACAGGGGCACTCCTACAATGAGCAGTTCTTC. The full variable domain, its missing parts supplied by reference TRBV5-1 and TRBJ2-1, is KAGVTQTPRYLIKTRGQQVTLSCSPISGHRSVSWYQQTPGQGLQFLFEYFSETQRNKGNFPGRFSGRQFSNSRSEMNVSTLELGDSALYLCASSSQGHSYNEQFFGPGTRLTVL.

CDR3 region: CASSSGQYTDTQYF. DNA of the CDR3: TGTGCCAGTAGTAGCGGACAGTACACAGATACGCAGTATTTT. V gene TRBV19 combines with J gene TRBJ2-3; D is perhaps TRBD1 (6 bases). V lost 4 bases to trimming and J lost 2 bases, with 10 bases between them. The germline V gene has CDR1 LNHDA and CDR2 SQIVND (reference sequence). The length of the CDR3 is 14 residues.

This sequence joins TRBV5-5 and TRBJ1-1, with a possible D match to TRBD1 (6 bases). CDR1 and CDR2 (germline): SGHKS, YYEKEE (reference sequence). V lost 1 base, J lost 5 bases, and 9 bases lay in between. The CDR3 covers 13 residues. CDR3 sequence reads: CASSLRGWTEAFF. The CDR3 DNA follows: TGTGCCAGCAGCTTGAGGGGGTGGACTGAAGCTTTCTTT. Full variable domain (missing parts from reference TRBV5-5 and TRBJ1-1): DAGVTQSPTHLIKTRGQQVTLRCSPISGHKSVSWYQQVLGQGPQFIFQYYEKEERGRGNFPDRFSARQFPNYSSELNVNALLLGDSALYLCASSLRGWTEAFFGQGTRLTVV.

This chain joins TRBV7-6 and TRBJ1-4; tentatively, D is TRBD1 (5 bases). Trimming took off 5 bases at V and 8 bases at J, with 12 bases between the two ends. Per the germline V gene, CDR1 is SGHVS and CDR2 is FNYEAQ. The CDR3 length is 13 residues. The CDR3 protein is CASSPGTGEKLFF. The CDR3 DNA follows: TGTGCCAGCAGCCCGGGGACGGGGGAAAAACTGTTTTTT.

The chain uses TRBV7-9 and TRBJ2-5; no reliable D call. The CDR3 covers 12 residues. Per germline, CDR1 SEHNR and CDR2 FQNEAQ (reference sequence). V was trimmed by 2 bases and J by 7 bases, leaving 8 bases between them. CDR3 sequence: CASSLSWGTQYF. The CDR3 DNA follows: TGTGCCAGCAGCTTATCATGGGGGACCCAGTACTTC.

The chain links TRBV11-3 to TRBJ2-1; maybe TRBD2 (6 bases). Germline lookup yields CDR1 SGHNT and CDR2 YENEEA. The CDR3 spans 15 residues. V shed 3 bases and J shed 2 bases, with 11 bases lying between them. The CDR3 spells CASSFTGAAYNEQFF. The CDR3 bases are TGTGCCAGCAGCTTTACGGGAGCGGCCTACAATGAGCAGTTCTTC.

The CDR3 region is CASGWTGTNEKLFF. For the CDR3, the DNA is TGTGCCAGCGGATGGACAGGCACTAATGAAAAACTGTTTTTT. The chain joins TRBV6-6 to TRBJ1-4; 7 positions agree with TRBD1. The CDR3 totals 14 residues. Germline assignment: CDR1 MNHNY and CDR2 SVGAGI (reference sequence). J was trimmed by 2 bases and V by 8 bases; bases with no gene match: 5.